This TCR beta chain originates from a study of T cell changes during pregnancy in multiple sclerosis. Method: immunoSEQ multiplex PCR; TCRdb's copy keeps in-frame clones and lacks some. The sample includes some 27,000 clones, 85% to 90% of them seen just once. Specimen: CD8+ T cells from peripheral blood mononuclear cells, collected before pregnancy. The source of this sequence is a female donor with multiple sclerosis, enrolled in a pregnancy study.

CDR3 nucleotides: TGTGCCAGCAGTTTATGGTCAGGGGAGCAGTTCTTC. Translating it yields CASSLWSGEQFF. The chain links TRBV27 to TRBJ2-1; possible D gene TRBD1, 5 bases. The V and J ends lost 1 base and 10 bases respectively, with 8 bases between them. This CDR3 comprises 12 residues. Germline assignment: CDR1 MNHEY and CDR2 SMNVEV (reference sequence).